This TCR beta chain stems from a study of PD-1 blockade in classical Hodgkin lymphoma. Assay: immunoSEQ multiplex PCR; the TCRdb copy retains only in-frame clones and omits some. The sample includes about 20,000 clones, over 75% of them seen just once. Described time point: newly diagnosed, previously untreated cHL patient sample. Germline-derived CDR1 and CDR2 are SGHTA and FQGNSA. Trimming took off 3 bases at V and 2 bases at J, with 12 bases between the two ends. This CDR3 has 15 residues. J is TRBJ2-3 and V is TRBV7-2; TRBD1 is a possible D gene (6 bases). This TCR derives from a human donor with classical Hodgkin lymphoma. Sequenced input: peripheral blood mononuclear cells (PBMCs). The DNA for the CDR3 is TGTGCCAGCAGCTTCCCAGGGGCGAACACAGATACGCAGTATTTT. It translates to CASSFPGANTDTQYF.